In its sample, the clone carrying this TCR beta chain was seen once. This sample stems from a study of T-cell reconstitution after alpha-beta-depleted transplantation in children. The TCRbeta library incorporated unique molecular identifiers. TCRdb re-called the PCR reads with MiXCR, one entry per CDR3 protein. The sample contains roughly 350,000 distinct CDR3 sequences, 9% to 12% of which appear only once. The sequencing used PBMCs from the stem cell graft donor, collected from the stem cell graft. This clonotype was sampled from a human donor who donated a stem cell graft to a child with acute lymphoblastic leukemia.

CDR3 sequence (DNA): TGTGCCAGCAGCTCACAGGGTAGGGGCACTGAAGCTTTCTTT. Translation: CASSSQGRGTEAFF. The J gene is TRBJ1-1, the V gene TRBV7-9; D may be TRBD1 (6 bases). Trimming stripped 4 bases from V and 4 bases from J, with 13 bases between. This CDR3 region has 14 residues. The germline V gene encodes CDR1 SEHNR and CDR2 FQNEAQ (reference sequence).